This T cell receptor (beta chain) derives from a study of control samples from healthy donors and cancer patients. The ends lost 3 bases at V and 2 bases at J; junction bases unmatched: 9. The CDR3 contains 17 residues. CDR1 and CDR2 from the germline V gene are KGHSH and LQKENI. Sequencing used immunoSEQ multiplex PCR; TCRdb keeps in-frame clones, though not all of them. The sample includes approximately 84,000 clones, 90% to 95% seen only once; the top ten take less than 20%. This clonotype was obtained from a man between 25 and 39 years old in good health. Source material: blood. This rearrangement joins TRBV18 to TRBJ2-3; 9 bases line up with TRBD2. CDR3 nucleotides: TGTGCCAGCTCACCGCTGATGCTAGCGGGGACCACAGATACGCAGTATTTT. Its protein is CASSPLMLAGTTDTQYF.